These 15 T cell receptor beta chains originate from one sample sequenced in a study of shared clonotypes between healthy human individuals. TCRdb's table, derived via immunoSEQ multiplex PCR, lists solely in-frame clones and lacks some. In the table there are about 2.3 million clones, under 95% of which are singletons. What was sequenced was naive CD4+ T cells from PBMCs. The subset was: CD45RA+ positively selected. The source of these receptors is a man aged 18 to 35 in good health. Some clones in this sample may be carry-over from other donors' samples.

This clone was seen once. The chain has TRBV6-6 and TRBJ2-7, with 11 nucleotides matching TRBD2. J lost 1 base, V lost 4 bases, and 0 bases had no gene match. This CDR3 is 14 amino acids long. CDR1 and CDR2 (germline): MNHNY, SVGAGI (reference sequence). The CDR3 DNA follows: TGTGCCAGCAGTTGGACTAGCGGGTCCTACGAGCAGTACTTC. The encoded protein is CASSWTSGSYEQYF.

The J gene is TRBJ2-2, the V gene TRBV5-8; 7 positions match TRBD1. The CDR3 consists of 16 residues. From germline, CDR1 is SGHTS and CDR2 YDEGEE. V dropped 0 bases and J dropped 4; count of bases not matched to a gene: 6. The CDR3 here is CASSLVPTGLTGELFF. The CDR3 DNA reads as TGTGCCAGCAGCTTGGTTCCGACAGGGCTCACCGGGGAGCTGTTTTTT.

This chain uses TRBV5-4 with TRBJ1-2; the D is unclear. CDR1 is SGHNT, CDR2 YYREEE, per germline (reference sequence). This CDR3 is built from 15 residues. Trimming took off 0 bases at V and 4 bases at J, with 13 bases between the two ends. CDR3 nucleotide sequence: TGTGCCAGCAGCTTGGGCACAGACGCGTTCTATGGCTACACCTTC. Translation: CASSLGTDAFYGYTF. Filled out from reference TRBV5-4 and TRBJ1-2, the complete variable domain reads ETGVTQSPTHLIKTRGQQVTLRCSSQSGHNTVSWYQQALGQGPQFIFQYYREEENGRGNFPPRFSGLQFPNYSSELNVNALELDDSALYLCASSLGTDAFYGYTFGSGTRLTVV.

The rearrangement uses TRBV6-5 and TRBJ2-7; maybe TRBD1 (8 bases). Trimming removed 6 bases at V and 4 bases at J, with 19 bases between. CDR1 and CDR2 (germline): MNHEY, SVGAGI. The CDR3 consists of 15 residues. CDR3: CASSPQGGGFYEQYF. The CDR3 bases are TGTGCCAGCAGCCCACAGGGGGGGGGATTTTACGAGCAGTACTTC.

J is TRBJ2-1 and V is TRBV5-6; tentatively, D is TRBD2 (5 bases). The CDR3 extends over 14 amino acids. The V end was cut by 0 bases, the J end by 13 bases, with 17 bases between. The V gene's germline CDR1 is SGHDT and CDR2 YYEEEE. CDR3 nucleotide sequence: TGTGCCAGCAGCTTGGTGTCGGCCAAGCGGTATCAGTTCTTC. Protein: CASSLVSAKRYQFF.

The chain is built from TRBV2 and TRBJ1-2; 8 bases match TRBD1. Unmatched junction bases numbered 9, after V lost 8 bases and J lost 7 bases. The CDR3 sequence is 13 residues long. CDR1 and CDR2 from the germline V gene are SNHLY and FYNNEI. As DNA, the CDR3 is TGTGCCAGCCGCGGGCAGGGGGCGCCTGGCTACACCTTC. It codes for CASRGQGAPGYTF.

This rearrangement joins TRBV28 to TRBJ2-7; D gene ambiguous. This CDR3 comprises 14 residues. In germline, CDR1 is MDHEN, CDR2 SYDVKM. The germline V and J ends were trimmed by 5 bases and 0 bases, with 11 bases remaining between them. The DNA of the CDR3 is TGTGCCAGCAGTGACCGGGCCTCCTCCTACGAGCAGTACTTC. Translating gives CASSDRASSYEQYF.

The chain carries TRBV2 and TRBJ2-3, with D possibly TRBD2 on 6 matching bases. The CDR3 consists of 16 residues. V was pared by 2 bases and J by 2 bases, with 14 bases between. Germline loops: CDR1 SNHLY, CDR2 FYNNEI. The CDR3 region is CASSEPRDSNTDTQYF. In nucleotides, the CDR3 is TGTGCCAGCAGTGAACCCCGGGACTCAAACACAGATACGCAGTATTTT.

The chain is built from TRBV9 and TRBJ2-5; TRBD2 aligns across 10 bases. V lost 4 bases to trimming and J lost 5 bases; unmatched junction nucleotides: 20. The CDR3 totals 19 residues. From germline, CDR1 is SGDLS and CDR2 YYNGEE. The CDR3: CASSPTGTGSSGSWETQYF. CDR3 in DNA: TGTGCCAGCAGCCCAACCGGGACAGGATCTAGCGGGAGTTGGGAGACCCAGTACTTC.

The V and J genes are TRBV6-1 and TRBJ2-7; TRBD2 matches at 9 bases. The V gene's germline CDR1 is MNHNS and CDR2 SASEGT. V shed 7 bases and J 6 bases; nucleotides not matched to a gene: 13. The CDR3 loop spans 15 amino acids. The CDR3 nucleotides are TGTGCCAGCACCACCGGGCTAGCGGGACGGGGCGAGCAGTACTTC. It specifies CASTTGLAGRGEQYF.

About this clone itself: Other DNA sequences in this sample translate to the same CDR3. V usage is TRBV5-1 and J usage is TRBJ1-4; D remains unclear. This CDR3 has 15 residues. The ends were cut back, 0 bases at V and 3 bases at J, with 9 bases in the middle. Germline assignment: CDR1 SGHRS and CDR2 YFSETQ. The CDR3 reads CASSLVAGPNEKLFF. DNA for the CDR3: TGCGCCAGCAGCTTGGTGGCAGGACCTAATGAAAAACTGTTTTTT.

This sequence joins TRBV6-5 and TRBJ1-2; possibly TRBD1 for D (5 bases). CDR3 length: 14 amino acids. Germline V CDR1 and CDR2: MNHEY, SVGAGI. Trimming pared 5 bases from V and 4 bases from J, leaving 14 bases between. CDR3 protein: CASSPYGGGYGYTF. In DNA form, the CDR3 reads TGTGCCAGCAGTCCCTACGGGGGTGGCTATGGCTACACCTTC.

The rearrangement uses TRBV2 and TRBJ2-5; D may be TRBD1 (6 bases). V was cut by 5 bases and J by 0 bases, with 16 bases left in between. This CDR3 is 16 amino acids long. Germline CDR1 is SNHLY and CDR2 is FYNNEI. The CDR3 coding sequence is TGTGCCAGCAGTCGATTACAGGACAGCTACCAAGAGACCCAGTACTTC. This codes for CASSRLQDSYQETQYF.

J is TRBJ2-7 and V is TRBV18; 9 nucleotides agree with TRBD2. Germline values: CDR1 KGHSH, CDR2 LQKENI. The CDR3 length is 16 residues. V was pared by 0 bases and J by 2 bases, with 5 bases of the junction left unmatched. The CDR3 DNA reads as TGTGCCAGCTCACCACCGGGCGGGAGGGTTCCCTACGAGCAGTACTTC. Translating gives CASSPPGGRVPYEQYF.

The chain combines TRBV2 with TRBJ2-5; D may be TRBD1 or TRBD2 (5 bases each). CDR1 is SNHLY and CDR2 is FYNNEI in the germline V gene. There are 13 residues in the CDR3. Trimming cost V 5 bases and J 7 bases, with 14 bases left between them. The CDR3 nucleotides read TGTGCCAGCAGTCTACAGGTTGGGGGGACCCAGTACTTC. Residues: CASSLQVGGTQYF.